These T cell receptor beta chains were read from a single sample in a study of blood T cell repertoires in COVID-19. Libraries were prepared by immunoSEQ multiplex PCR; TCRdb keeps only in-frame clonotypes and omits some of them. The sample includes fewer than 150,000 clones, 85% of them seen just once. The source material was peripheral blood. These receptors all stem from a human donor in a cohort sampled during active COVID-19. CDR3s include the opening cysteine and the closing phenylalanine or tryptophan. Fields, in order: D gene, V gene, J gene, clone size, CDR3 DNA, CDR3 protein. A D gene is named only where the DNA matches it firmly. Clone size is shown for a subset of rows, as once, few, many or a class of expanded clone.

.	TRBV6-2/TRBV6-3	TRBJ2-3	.	TGTGCCAGCAGTTACGGGCGTACTGGCAGGGGGAGGGATACGCAGTATTTT	CASSYGRTGRGRDTQYF
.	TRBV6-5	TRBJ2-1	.	TGTGCCAGCAGTTACTACCAGGGTCGGGACAATGAGCAGTTCTTC	CASSYYQGRDNEQFF
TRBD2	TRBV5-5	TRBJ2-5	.	TGTGCCAGCAGCTTCTCGACTAGCGGGGGCCTAGGGACCCAGTACTTC	CASSFSTSGGLGTQYF
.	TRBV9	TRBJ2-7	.	TGTGCCAGCAGCGTAGCAGGGACACCCTACGAGCAGTACTTC	CASSVAGTPYEQYF
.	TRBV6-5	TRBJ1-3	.	TGTGCCAGCAGTTCCGACTTTGCTGGAAACACCATATATTTT	CASSSDFAGNTIYF
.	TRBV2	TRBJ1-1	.	TGTGCCAGCAGTGACAGGGAGGACACTGAAGCTTTCTTT	CASSDREDTEAFF
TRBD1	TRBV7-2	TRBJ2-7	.	TGTGCCAGCAGCTTAGATAGGACAGGGGTAAGGAACGAGCAGTACTTC	CASSLDRTGVRNEQYF
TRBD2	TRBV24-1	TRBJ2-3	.	TGTGCCACCAAGCGGGGGGGCACAGATACGCAGTATTTT	CATKRGGTDTQYF
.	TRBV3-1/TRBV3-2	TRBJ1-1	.	TGTGCCAGCAGCCTTCGGTGGGGGGGCATGTACACTGAAGCTTTCTTT	CASSLRWGGMYTEAFF
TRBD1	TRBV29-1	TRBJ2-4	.	TGCAGCGTTGGTCCCGGGCAGGGGGACATTCAGTACTTC	CSVGPGQGDIQYF
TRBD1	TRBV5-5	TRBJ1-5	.	TGTGCCAGCAGCCAGAACCGGGACAGGTATCAGCCCCAGCATTTT	CASSQNRDRYQPQHF
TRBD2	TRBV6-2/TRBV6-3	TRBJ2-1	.	TGTGCCAGCAGCCTAGCGGGGGATACCTACAATGAGCAGTTCTTC	CASSLAGDTYNEQFF
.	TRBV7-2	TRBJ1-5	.	TGTGCCAGCAGACTCACCATAGATCAGCCCCAGCATTTT	CASRLTIDQPQHF
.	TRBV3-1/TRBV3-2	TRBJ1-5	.	TGTGCCAGCAGCCAGTCGAATCAGCCCCAGCATTTT	CASSQSNQPQHF
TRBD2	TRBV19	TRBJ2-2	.	TGTGCCAGTAGTAAGGGACTAGCGGGGGGGCGTATCACCGGGGAGCTGTTTTTT	CASSKGLAGGRITGELFF
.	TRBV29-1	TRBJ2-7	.	TGCAGCGCCCTCTCGGGAGAGGGGTCCTACTTC	CSALSGEGSYF
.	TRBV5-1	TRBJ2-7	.	TGCGCCAGCAGCCCGGTAGACTCAGTCTACGAGCAGTACTTC	CASSPVDSVYEQYF
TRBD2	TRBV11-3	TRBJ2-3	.	TGTGCCAGCAGCTTGGGACTAAGCACAACAGATACGCAGTATTTT	CASSLGLSTTDTQYF
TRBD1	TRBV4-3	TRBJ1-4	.	TGCGCCAGCAGCCAAGAAAGGGGGGACAGCCCTAATGAAAAACTGTTTTTT	CASSQERGDSPNEKLFF
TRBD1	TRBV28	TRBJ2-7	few	TGTGCCAGCAGTTACAGGGGGCTGGTCTACGAGCAGTACTTC	CASSYRGLVYEQYF
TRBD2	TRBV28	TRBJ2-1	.	TGTGCCAGCAGTTGGGGACTAGCGGGGCCATACAATGAGCAGTTCTTC	CASSWGLAGPYNEQFF
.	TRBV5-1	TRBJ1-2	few	TGCGCCAGCAGCTTGGACGGCTATGGCTACACCTTC	CASSLDGYGYTF
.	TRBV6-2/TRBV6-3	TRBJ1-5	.	TGTGCCAGCAGTTATCCGCAGGGGCTTGGCAATCAGCCCCAGCATTTT	CASSYPQGLGNQPQHF
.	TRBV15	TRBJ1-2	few	TGTGCCACCAGCAGACCCCGGGCGGGGACTCGGGACTATGGCTACACCTTC	CATSRPRAGTRDYGYTF
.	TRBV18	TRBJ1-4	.	TGTGCCAGCTCCCCAGCGGCAACTAATGAAAAACTGTTTTTT	CASSPAATNEKLFF
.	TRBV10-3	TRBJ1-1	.	TGTGCCATCAGTGAGTTCGAGGGGAACACTGAAGCTTTCTTT	CAISEFEGNTEAFF
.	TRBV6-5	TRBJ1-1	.	TGTGCCAGCAGACCTACAGAGAACACTGAAGCTTTCTTT	CASRPTENTEAFF
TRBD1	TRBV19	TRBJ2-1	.	TGTGCCAGCAGACAGGGTCTCCACAATGAGCAGTTCTTC	CASRQGLHNEQFF
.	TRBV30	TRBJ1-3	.	TGTGCCTGGAGTGTACTAGGACGTAGCACCATATATTTT	CAWSVLGRSTIYF
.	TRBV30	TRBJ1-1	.	TGTGCCTGGAGTGTCATCACCTCAGCTGAAGCTTTCTTT	CAWSVITSAEAFF
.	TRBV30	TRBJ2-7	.	TGTGCCTGGTTCCCCCTCGACACTCTAACCTACGAGCAGTACTTC	CAWFPLDTLTYEQYF
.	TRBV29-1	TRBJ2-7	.	TGCAGCGTTCTTTCGACAGGCAGGTACGAGCAGTACTTC	CSVLSTGRYEQYF
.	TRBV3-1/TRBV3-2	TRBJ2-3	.	TGTGCCAGCAGCCAAACTTTGGACAGCCACACAGATACGCAGTATTTT	CASSQTLDSHTDTQYF
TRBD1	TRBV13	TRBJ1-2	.	TGTGCCAGCAGCCCCGGACAGGGGGCGCCACCTGGCTACACCTTC	CASSPGQGAPPGYTF
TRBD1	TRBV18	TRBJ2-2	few	TGTGCCAGCTCACCTATACAGGGGGCGCAAGCCGGGGAGCTGTTTTTT	CASSPIQGAQAGELFF
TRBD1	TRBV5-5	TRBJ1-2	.	TGTGCCAGCAGCCGGGGACAGGGAGGCGGCTACACCTTC	CASSRGQGGGYTF
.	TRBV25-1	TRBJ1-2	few	TGTGCCAGCAGTGCGGGGGGGGGTGATGGCTACACCTTC	CASSAGGGDGYTF
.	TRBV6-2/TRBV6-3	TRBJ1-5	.	TGTGCCAGCAGTTCTGACATTCAGCCCCAGCATTTT	CASSSDIQPQHF
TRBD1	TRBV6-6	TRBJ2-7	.	TGTGCCAGCAGTCCGGACAGGGCGAGGACCTACGAGCAGTACTTC	CASSPDRARTYEQYF
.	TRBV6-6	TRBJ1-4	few	TGTGCCAGCAGTTCCCCAACCGGTATTAATGAAAAACTGTTTTTT	CASSSPTGINEKLFF